Below, 29 T cell receptor beta chains from the same sample are listed, as sequenced in a study of blood T cells in healthy people across ages. A second PCR of roughly 7 to 11 cycles used a sample-barcoded 5' primer and a J-beta primer mix. TCRdb processed the 5' RACE reads anew with MiXCR; each CDR3 protein has one entry. This sample has 600,000 or so distinct CDR3 sequences, with about 21% found just once. Specimen: blood. Receptor source: a man aged 65-85 years in good health.

This rearrangement joins TRBV29-1 to TRBJ1-1; D remains ambiguous. The V gene's germline CDR1 is SQVTM and CDR2 ANQGSEA. The CDR3 covers 11 residues. The ends were cut back, 0 bases at V and 5 bases at J, with 4 bases in the middle. In nucleotides, the CDR3 is TGCAGCGTTGAAGATGAAACTGAAGCTTTCTTT. It specifies CSVEDETEAFF. Filled out from reference TRBV29-1 and TRBJ1-1, the complete variable domain reads SAVISQKPSRDICQRGTSLTIQCQVDSQVTMMFWYRQQPGQSLTLIATANQGSEATYESGFVIDKFPISRPNLTFSTLTVSNMSPEDSSIYLCSVEDETEAFFGQGTRLTVV.

In its sample, this clonotype was seen many times. The chain employs TRBV2 and TRBJ2-1; 9 nucleotides agree with TRBD2. Germline V CDR1 and CDR2: SNHLY, FYNNEI. The CDR3 has 16 amino acids. The ends lost 3 bases at V and 10 bases at J; junction bases unmatched: 13. The CDR3 bases are TGTGCCAGCAGTGATCTAGGCGGGAGGGCCTCAGACGAGCAGTTCTTC. Translating gives CASSDLGGRASDEQFF. Looking up the rest from reference TRBV2 and TRBJ2-1 gives the full variable domain: EPEVTQTPSHQVTQMGQEVILRCVPISNHLYFYWYRQILGQKVEFLVSFYNNEISEKSEIFDDQFSVERPDGSNFTLKIRSTKLEDSAMYFCASSDLGGRASDEQFFGPGTRLTVL.

The chain links TRBV12-3 or TRBV12-4 to TRBJ2-2; D gene unclear. This CDR3 comprises 14 residues. The V end lost 3 bases, the J end lost 1 base, and 6 bases lay between the germline ends. The CDR3 here is CASSLRQNTGELFF. In DNA form, the CDR3 reads TGTGCCAGCAGTTTGAGACAGAACACCGGGGAGCTGTTTTTT.

The sample holds many counts of this clonotype. The CDR3 DNA reads as TGCGCCAGCAGCGTGACCCCTAGCACCGGGGAGCTGTTTTTT. Amino acids: CASSVTPSTGELFF. This sequence joins TRBV5-1 and TRBJ2-2; D is undetermined. The CDR3 contains 14 residues. Germline CDR1 reads SGHRS; CDR2 reads YFSETQ. V was trimmed by 4 bases and J by 4 bases, leaving 11 bases between them.

V is TRBV9 and J is TRBJ1-6, with unresolved D. Trimming shortened V by 1 base and J by 4 bases, and 15 bases separated the two germline ends. This CDR3 contains 17 residues. Germline-derived CDR1 and CDR2 are SGDLS and YYNGEE. The CDR3 protein is CASSVPPAGKYNSPLHF. In DNA, the CDR3 is TGTGCCAGCAGCGTACCGCCTGCCGGGAAATATAATTCACCCCTCCACTTT.

The chain couples TRBV7-2 to TRBJ2-2; D is unresolved. Trimming removed 3 bases at V and 1 base at J, with 6 bases between. This CDR3 has 14 residues. Germline V gives CDR1 SGHTA, CDR2 FQGNSA. The CDR3 loop reads CASSFFGNTGELFF. DNA of the CDR3: TGTGCCAGCAGCTTCTTCGGGAACACCGGGGAGCTGTTTTTT. Full variable domain (missing parts from reference TRBV7-2 and TRBJ2-2): GAGVSQSPSNKVTEKGKDVELRCDPISGHTALYWYRQSLGQGLEFLIYFQGNSAPDKSGLPSDRFSAERTGGSVSTLTIQRTQQEDSAVYLCASSFFGNTGELFFGEGSRLTVL.

The rearrangement uses TRBV7-9 and TRBJ2-5, with 7 bases matching TRBD1. Germline CDR1 reads SEHNR; CDR2 reads FQNEAQ (reference sequence). The CDR3 totals 15 residues. V was pared by 5 bases and J by 2 bases, with 8 bases of the junction left unmatched. The CDR3 region is CASSQTGQKQETQYF. Written as DNA, the CDR3 is TGTGCCAGCAGCCAGACGGGACAGAAACAAGAGACCCAGTACTTC.

The chain is built from TRBV4-1 and TRBJ2-7; 7 bases match TRBD2. The germline V gene encodes CDR1 MGHRA and CDR2 YSYEKL. The V segment lost 0 bases and the J segment 4 bases; nucleotides outside the gene matches: 3. The CDR3 runs 14 residues. CDR3 loop: CASSQDIGGYEQYF. In DNA, the CDR3 is TGCGCCAGCAGCCAAGATATCGGGGGGTACGAGCAGTACTTC.

V gene TRBV7-8 combines with J gene TRBJ1-1; D might be TRBD1 (5 bases). The germline gives CDR1 SGHVS, CDR2 FQNEAQ. Trimming cost V 8 bases and J 4 bases, with 14 bases left between them. The CDR3 has 13 amino acids. CDR3 bases: TGTGCCAGCGGATGGGAAGGGGTCACTGAAGCTTTCTTT. Translated, it gives CASGWEGVTEAFF. Full variable domain (outside the CDR3, taken from reference TRBV7-8 and TRBJ1-1): GAGVSQSPRYKVAKRGQDVALRCDPISGHVSLFWYQQALGQGPEFLTYFQNEAQLDKSGLPSDRFFAERPEGSVSTLKIQRTQQEDSAVYLCASGWEGVTEAFFGQGTRLTVV.

There are a few counts of this clonotype. This may stem from a read error, because a much larger clone lies one nucleotide away. The rearrangement links TRBV19 to TRBJ2-4, with 7 bases identical to TRBD2. Germline V gives CDR1 LNHDA, CDR2 SQIVND (reference sequence). This CDR3 comprises 16 residues. The CDR3 protein is CASSIGAAGVKNTQYF. The CDR3 bases are TGTGCCAGTAGTATAGGGGCGGCGGGAGTCAAAAACACTCAGTACTTC. The variable domain in full, with the rest retrieved from reference TRBV19 and TRBJ2-4, is DGGITQSPKYLFRKEGQNVTLSCEQNLNHDAMYWYRQDPGQGLRLIYYSQIVNDFQKGDIAEGYSVSREKKESFPLTVTSAQKNPTAFYLCASSIGAAGVKNTQYFGAGTRLSVL.

The sample holds a few counts of this clonotype. This rearrangement joins TRBV18 to TRBJ2-1; D gene ambiguous. The length of the CDR3 is 15 residues. CDR1 and CDR2 from the germline V gene are KGHSH and LQKENI. The V and J ends lost 3 bases and 4 bases respectively, with 13 bases between them. In DNA form, the CDR3 reads TGTGCCAGCTCACCCTATCGTGTGGTTTACAATGAGCAGTTCTTC. Translation: CASSPYRVVYNEQFF. Drawing the rest from reference TRBV18 and TRBJ2-1, the complete variable domain is NAGVMQNPRHLVRRRGQEARLRCSPMKGHSHVYWYRQLPEEGLKFMVYLQKENIIDESGMPKERFSAEFPKEGPSILRIQQVVRGDSAAYFCASSPYRVVYNEQFFGPGTRLTVL.

The chain joins TRBV12-5 to TRBJ2-1; TRBD2 matches 9 bases. From germline, CDR1 is LGHNT and CDR2 FRNRAP. J lost 2 bases, V lost 6 bases, and 8 bases had no gene match. CDR3 length: 16 residues. CDR3 coding DNA: TGTGCTAGTGGGGGAGCGGGAGGCCTACCCTACAATGAGCAGTTCTTC. It is translated as CASGGAGGLPYNEQFF.

This clonotype was counted at least ten times. The chain uses TRBV5-1 and TRBJ2-3; D is perhaps TRBD1 or TRBD2 (5 bases each). Trimming removed 0 bases from V and 2 bases from J, with 13 bases in between. The CDR3 has 16 residues. CDR1 and CDR2 from the germline V gene are SGHRS and YFSETQ. The CDR3: CASSLAGSGHTDTQYF. In DNA, the CDR3 is TGCGCCAGCAGCTTGGCCGGAAGCGGACACACAGATACGCAGTATTTT.

The V gene is TRBV12-3 or TRBV12-4, the J gene TRBJ2-2; tentatively, D is TRBD1 (6 bases). V was shortened by 6 bases and J by 2 bases, with 7 bases between the two germline ends. This CDR3 has 13 amino acids. This CDR3 reads CASRGTNTGELFF. The CDR3 bases are TGTGCCAGCAGAGGGACAAACACCGGGGAGCTGTTTTTT.

The CDR3 spells CAWSTRSPDTQYF. CDR3 sequence (DNA): TGTGCCTGGAGTACGAGGAGCCCAGATACGCAGTATTTT. The gene calls are TRBV30 and TRBJ2-3; no reliable D call. Germline-derived CDR1 and CDR2 are GTSNPN and SVGIG (reference sequence). Trimming removed 2 bases from V and 4 bases from J, with 10 bases in between. The CDR3 loop spans 13 amino acids.

The chain is built from TRBV7-2 and TRBJ2-5, with D perhaps TRBD2 (5 bases). The V gene's germline CDR1 is SGHTA and CDR2 FQGNSA. The CDR3 runs 12 residues. Between the trimmed V and J ends, which lost 5 bases and 10 bases, there was a span of 14 bases. This CDR3 is CASSKRLAVQYF. The DNA of the CDR3 is TGTGCCAGCAGCAAAAGGCTAGCCGTCCAGTACTTC.

This clonotype was counted between two and nine times. The gene calls are TRBV5-6 and TRBJ2-2; TRBD2 matches at 9 bases. CDR3 length equals 18 residues. V trimming: 1 base; J trimming: 0 bases; junction bases outside the gene matches: 7. From germline, CDR1 is SGHDT and CDR2 YYEEEE. CDR3 sequence: CASSLLGLAGTNTGELFF. CDR3 DNA: TGTGCCAGCAGCTTGCTAGGGCTAGCGGGAACGAACACCGGGGAGCTGTTTTTT.

J is TRBJ2-3 and V is TRBV20-1; D is unclear. The CDR3 runs to 12 residues. Trimming removed 6 bases at V and 2 bases at J, with 9 bases between. Germline lookup yields CDR1 DFQATT and CDR2 SNEGSKA (reference sequence). CDR3 coding DNA: TGCAGTGCCCTCAAATACACAGATACGCAGTATTTT. Encoded protein: CSALKYTDTQYF.

The J gene is TRBJ1-2, the V gene TRBV6-5; tentatively, D is TRBD1 (5 bases). The CDR3 runs to 14 residues. Trimming removed 2 bases at V and 7 bases at J, with 14 bases between. Per the germline V gene, CDR1 is MNHEY and CDR2 is SVGAGI. CDR3 coding DNA: TGTGCCAGCAGTTACCGGGGCACAGAGGGTGGCTACACCTTC. Amino acid sequence: CASSYRGTEGGYTF.

The rearrangement uses TRBV20-1 and TRBJ2-4; no reliable D call. Trimming took 1 base from V and 11 from J, leaving 9 bases between them. Germline loops: CDR1 DFQATT, CDR2 SNEGSKA (reference sequence). The CDR3 loop spans 11 amino acids. As DNA, the CDR3 is TGCAGTGCTAGAGGGAGCGACGTTCAGTACTTC. It translates to CSARGSDVQYF.

This clonotype was found a few times. The chain links TRBV7-2 to TRBJ1-2; D unresolved. Germline values: CDR1 SGHTA, CDR2 FQGNSA. The germline V and J ends were trimmed by 5 bases and 3 bases, with 13 bases remaining between them. The CDR3 contains 14 residues. The CDR3 DNA reads TGTGCCAGCAGCCCCAGAGGAAGGGACTATGGCTACACCTTC. Translation: CASSPRGRDYGYTF.

This chain uses TRBV25-1 with TRBJ1-2; 11 nucleotides align to TRBD1. The CDR3 totals 15 residues. Germline CDR1 MGHDK, CDR2 SYGVNS. After removal of 3 bases from V and 4 bases from J, the junction contained 4 bases not matched to a gene. In nucleotides, the CDR3 is TGTGCCAGCAGTGATTGGGACAGGGGGGGCTATGGCTACACCTTC. Its translation: CASSDWDRGGYGYTF.

The chain uses TRBV2 and TRBJ2-1; 10 bases match TRBD2. This CDR3 has 15 residues. The germline V gene encodes CDR1 SNHLY and CDR2 FYNNEI. With 7 bases clipped from V and 8 bases from J, the junction kept 11 bases outside the gene matches. CDR3 loop: CASKLTTSGKDEQFF. Here the CDR3 DNA reads TGTGCCAGCAAACTAACAACTAGCGGGAAGGATGAGCAGTTCTTC.

This clonotype was found a few times. The gene calls are TRBV20-1 and TRBJ2-5; no definite D call. CDR3 size: 11 residues. Germline V gives CDR1 DFQATT, CDR2 SNEGSKA (reference sequence). Trimming took off 3 bases at V and 3 bases at J, with 5 bases between the two ends. The CDR3 nucleotides are TGCAGTGCTAGGCAGAAAGAGACCCAGTACTTC. The encoded protein is CSARQKETQYF.

As concerns this clonotype: A read error may produce the germline difference seen at one junction end. The chain combines TRBV7-8 with TRBJ2-5; possible D gene TRBD2, 6 bases. Germline V lookup: CDR1 SGHVS, CDR2 FQNEAQ. The CDR3 spans 15 residues. This CDR3 is CASGSSANHQVTQYF. The CDR3 DNA reads as TGCGCCAGCGGCTCTAGCGCGAATCACCAAGTGACCCAGTACTTC.

Concerning this clonotype itself: Germline is not matched at one junction end, which may reflect a read error. This chain uses TRBV7-2 with TRBJ2-3; 8 bases agree with TRBD2. Germline values: CDR1 SGHTA, CDR2 FQGNSA. This CDR3 is 11 amino acids long. The CDR3: CASSFRVAGNF. The CDR3 nucleotides read TGTGCCAGCAGCTTTAGAGTAGCGGGGAATTTT. The variable domain in full, completed from reference TRBV7-2 and TRBJ2-3, reads GAGVSQSPSNKVTEKGKDVELRCDPISGHTALYWYRQSLGQGLEFLIYFQGNSAPDKSGLPSDRFSAERTGGSVSTLTIQRTQQEDSAVYLCASSFRVAGNFGPGTRLTVL.

This clonotype appeared a few times. The rearrangement joins TRBV28 to TRBJ1-1; 11 positions match TRBD1. This CDR3 region has 14 residues. Germline V gene data show CDR1 as MDHEN and CDR2 as SYDVKM. V dropped 6 bases and J dropped 6; count of bases not matched to a gene: 6. The CDR3 region is CASRTGQGGSEAFF. CDR3 in DNA: TGTGCCAGCAGGACGGGACAGGGGGGGTCTGAAGCTTTCTTT.

This clonotype was seen more than once but under ten times. V gene TRBV2 combines with J gene TRBJ1-1; D gene unclear. The CDR3 length is 12 residues. Trimming took 3 bases from V and 11 from J, leaving 13 bases between them. Germline lookup yields CDR1 SNHLY and CDR2 FYNNEI. In DNA, the CDR3 is TGTGCCAGCAGTGACAGCCCCCGGAAGGCTTTCTTT. Its translation is CASSDSPRKAFF.

This clonotype was observed a few times. The chain combines TRBV28 with TRBJ1-5, with D tentatively TRBD1 (6 bases). V was cut by 5 bases and J by 7 bases, with 12 bases left in between. CDR1 is MDHEN, CDR2 SYDVKM, per germline. This CDR3 comprises 13 residues. CDR3 DNA: TGTGCCAGCAGTACAGGGAAGTGGCAGCCCCAGCATTTT. Amino acid sequence: CASSTGKWQPQHF.